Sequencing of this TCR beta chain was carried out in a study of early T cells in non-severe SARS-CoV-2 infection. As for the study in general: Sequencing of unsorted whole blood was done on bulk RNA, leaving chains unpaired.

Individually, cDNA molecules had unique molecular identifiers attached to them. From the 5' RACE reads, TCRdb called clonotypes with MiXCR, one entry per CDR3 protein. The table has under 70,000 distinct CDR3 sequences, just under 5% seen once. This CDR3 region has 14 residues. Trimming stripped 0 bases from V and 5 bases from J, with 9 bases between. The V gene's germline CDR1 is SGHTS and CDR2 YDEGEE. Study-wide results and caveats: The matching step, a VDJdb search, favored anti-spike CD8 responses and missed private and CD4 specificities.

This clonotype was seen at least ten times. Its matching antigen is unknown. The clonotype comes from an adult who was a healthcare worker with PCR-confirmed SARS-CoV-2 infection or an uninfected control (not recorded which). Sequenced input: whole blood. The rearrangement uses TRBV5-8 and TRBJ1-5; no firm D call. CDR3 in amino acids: CASSLGVGDQPQHF. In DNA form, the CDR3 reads TGTGCCAGCAGCTTGGGCGTCGGGGATCAGCCCCAGCATTTT.